This passage covers 22 T cell receptor beta chains from one sample sequenced in a study of blood T cell repertoires in COVID-19. Repertoires were generated with immunoSEQ multiplex PCR, while TCRdb's copy carries only in-frame clones and drops some. The sample has approximately 170,000 clones; 70% to 90% are singletons. Sequencing was performed on peripheral blood. The receptors come from a woman of 80 years or more with COVID-19, enrolled during active disease.

The chain carries TRBV3-1 (or the pseudogene TRBV3-2) and TRBJ2-3; 7 nucleotides agree with TRBD2. From germline, CDR1 is LGHDT and CDR2 YNNKEL (reference sequence). V lost 3 bases, J lost 3 bases, and 15 bases stayed unmatched. CDR3 length: 18 residues. CDR3 nucleotides: TGTGCCAGCAGCCACAGAACCCTTGGCGGGAGTGCGACAGATACGCAGTATTTT. Protein sequence: CASSHRTLGGSATDTQYF.

The chain recombines TRBV6-4 with TRBJ1-2, with 11 bases identical to TRBD1. V shed 6 bases, J shed 4 bases, and the junction held 4 bases outside the gene matches. The CDR3 runs to 14 residues. Germline-derived CDR1 and CDR2 are MRHNA and SNTAGT. CDR3 nucleotide sequence: TGTGCCAGCAGCGCCGGGACAGGGGGCTATGGCTACACCTTC. Amino acid sequence: CASSAGTGGYGYTF.

The DNA of the CDR3 is TGTGCCATCAGTGGCAGGGAGGACACTGAAGCTTTCTTT. It specifies CAISGREDTEAFF. The chain carries TRBV10-3 and TRBJ1-1; possibly TRBD1 for D (5 bases). Between the trimmed V and J ends, which lost 4 bases and 3 bases, there was a span of 9 bases. Germline-derived CDR1 and CDR2 are ENHRY and SYGVKD. CDR3 size: 13 residues.

As regards this clone: A junction end diverges from the germline sequence, so it may reflect a read error. The chain combines TRBV7-9 with TRBJ2-7; 7 bases agree with TRBD2. This CDR3 contains 14 residues. Germline CDR1 reads SEHNR; CDR2 reads FQNEAQ (reference sequence). CDR3 residues: CATSRTSAYYEQYF. The CDR3 nucleotides read TGTGCCACCAGCCGAACTAGCGCCTACTACGAGCAGTACTTC.

The chain couples TRBV5-1 to TRBJ2-5; possibly TRBD1 for D (6 bases). The CDR3 spans 14 residues. With 0 bases removed from V and 1 base from J, the gap between germline ends came to 7 bases. The V gene's germline CDR1 is SGHRS and CDR2 YFSETQ. Here the CDR3 reads CASSLVRGQETQYF. For the CDR3, the DNA is TGCGCCAGCAGCTTGGTCAGGGGCCAAGAGACCCAGTACTTC.

The CDR3 sequence is CASGDRGWETQYF. CDR3 nucleotides: TGTGCCAGTGGGGACAGGGGCTGGGAGACCCAGTACTTC. This sequence joins TRBV19 and TRBJ2-5; 10 positions agree with TRBD1. There are 13 residues in the CDR3. From germline, CDR1 is LNHDA and CDR2 SQIVND (reference sequence). V shed 8 bases and J 5 bases; nucleotides not matched to a gene: 5.

This clone was detected once. The chain combines TRBV5-1 with TRBJ2-5; TRBD2 matches 7 bases. The CDR3 is 14 residues long. Germline-derived CDR1 and CDR2 are SGHRS and YFSETQ. The ends lost 4 bases at V and 1 base at J; junction bases unmatched: 4. Here the CDR3 DNA reads TGCGCCAGCAGCCCCGGGGGGAGCCAAGAGACCCAGTACTTC. It translates to CASSPGGSQETQYF.

This rearrangement joins TRBV28 to TRBJ2-6; no firm D call. V gave up 4 bases and J gave up 0 bases, with 13 bases separating them. CDR1 MDHEN and CDR2 SYDVKM come from the germline V gene. The CDR3 runs 17 residues. Written as DNA, the CDR3 is TGTGCCAGCAGTTCTCCCCGGGTGCGCTCTGGGGCCAACGTCCTGACTTTC. Translation gives CASSSPRVRSGANVLTF.

This clone showed up just a few times. V is TRBV2 and J is TRBJ2-7; D perhaps matches TRBD2 (6 bases). Trimming stripped 9 bases from V and 6 bases from J, with 21 bases between. In germline, CDR1 is SNHLY, CDR2 FYNNEI. The length of the CDR3 is 14 residues. CDR3 nucleotide sequence: TGTGCCAGTGGGAGGACCTTGGGGCCCTTCGAGCAGTACTTC. Translated: CASGRTLGPFEQYF.

The chain employs TRBV2 and TRBJ1-1; no clear D gene. The length of the CDR3 is 12 residues. V shed 7 bases and J shed 5 bases, with 11 bases lying between them. CDR1 is SNHLY and CDR2 is FYNNEI in the germline V gene. CDR3 coding DNA: TGTGCCAGCACCCGAGGTGGTACTGAAGCTTTCTTT. Amino acids: CASTRGGTEAFF.

The rearrangement links TRBV9 to TRBJ2-2, with 8 nucleotides matching TRBD1. CDR1 and CDR2 from the germline V gene are SGDLS and YYNGEE. The junction had 6 bases not matched to a gene; V was cut back by 4 bases and J by 4 bases. The CDR3 covers 15 residues. Here the CDR3 DNA reads TGTGCCAGCAGCCCCGGACAGGGAAGCACCGGGGAGCTGTTTTTT. Residues: CASSPGQGSTGELFF. Together with reference TRBV9 and TRBJ2-2, the CDR3 gives the full variable domain: DSGVTQTPKHLITATGQRVTLRCSPRSGDLSVYWYQQSLDQGLQFLIQYYNGEERAKGNILERFSAQQFPDLHSELNLSSLELGDSALYFCASSPGQGSTGELFFGEGSRLTVL.

The rearrangement uses TRBV20-1 and TRBJ2-3; D tentatively fits TRBD1 or TRBD2 (6 bases each). The V end lost 3 bases, the J end lost 1 base, and 11 bases lay between the germline ends. This CDR3 contains 14 residues. Per germline, CDR1 DFQATT and CDR2 SNEGSKA (reference sequence). CDR3 nucleotides: TGCAGTGCTAGTGGGGGGCCCGGCACAGATACGCAGTATTTT. Translating it yields CSASGGPGTDTQYF.

The rearrangement links TRBV6-2 or TRBV6-3 to TRBJ1-2, with 7 bases lining up with TRBD1. Germline-derived CDR1 and CDR2 are MNHEY and SVGEGT. J gave up 8 bases and V 7 bases, and 10 bases lay outside the gene matches. This CDR3 has 13 amino acids. The CDR3 bases are TGTGCCAGCACCCCGGACAGGTCCTCCGGCTACACCTTC. Protein sequence: CASTPDRSSGYTF.

The chain combines TRBV7-9 with TRBJ2-7; no clear D. The V end lost 1 base, the J end lost 2 bases, and 12 bases lay between the germline ends. Germline-derived CDR1 and CDR2 are SEHNR and FQNEAQ (reference sequence). The CDR3 covers 15 residues. CDR3 residues: CASSLGSGFPYEQYF. The CDR3 DNA follows: TGTGCCAGCAGCTTAGGTTCCGGGTTCCCCTACGAGCAGTACTTC.

The rearrangement links TRBV7-3 to TRBJ2-3; a weak D match, TRBD2 (8 bases). The CDR3 runs to 20 residues. CDR1 and CDR2 from the germline V gene are SGHTA and FQGTGA. V was trimmed by 2 bases and J by 8 bases, leaving 32 bases between them. The CDR3 here is CASSLEGQLLLAAGGATQYF. The CDR3 coding sequence is TGTGCCAGCAGCTTAGAGGGACAGCTCTTACTAGCGGCCGGGGGGGCTACGCAGTATTTT.

The chain employs TRBV27 and TRBJ1-2; 9 bases are a match to TRBD1. Per germline, CDR1 MNHEY and CDR2 SMNVEV (reference sequence). V lost 6 bases, J lost 4 bases, and 3 bases stayed unmatched. The CDR3 has 13 residues. CDR3 region: CASSPTGGYGYTF. The CDR3 region has the DNA TGTGCCAGCAGCCCGACAGGGGGCTATGGCTACACCTTC.

The J gene is TRBJ1-5, the V gene TRBV6-5; weak D call: TRBD1 (6 bases). Germline lookup yields CDR1 MNHEY and CDR2 SVGAGI. V was trimmed by 6 bases and J by 7 bases, leaving 13 bases between them. CDR3 length equals 13 residues. In DNA, the CDR3 is TGTGCCAGCAGCGTTCAGGGGCAACAGCCCCAGCATTTT. It specifies CASSVQGQQPQHF.

This chain uses TRBV5-1 with TRBJ2-3, with 8 bases fitting TRBD1. The CDR3 totals 16 residues. Germline CDR1 and CDR2: SGHRS and YFSETQ. Losses at the gene ends were 4 bases for V and 6 bases for J; bases not matched to a gene: 13. Here the CDR3 reads CASSLTGAVVGDTQYF. DNA for the CDR3: TGCGCCAGCAGCCTGACAGGGGCGGTGGTTGGTGATACGCAGTATTTT.

This clone was seen a few times. The CDR3 nucleotides are TGTGCCAGCAGCGAGGCCGGGGAGCTGTTTTTT. It translates to CASSEAGELFF. The chain recombines TRBV5-6 with TRBJ2-2; D gene ambiguous. The germline V gene encodes CDR1 SGHDT and CDR2 YYEEEE. This CDR3 spans 11 amino acids. Trimming left V 4 bases short and J 6 bases short, with 4 bases between.

J is TRBJ1-2 and V is TRBV7-9; D unclear. Trimming left V 5 bases short and J 7 bases short, with 20 bases between. The CDR3 sequence is 15 residues long. The germline CDR1 and CDR2 sequences are SEHNR and FQNEAQ (reference sequence). CDR3 in DNA: TGTGCCAGCAGCCCTAGTCCCCCAGCAGTCCCTGGCTACACCTTC. Its translation: CASSPSPPAVPGYTF.

The chain links TRBV5-1 to TRBJ2-2; the D is unclear. This CDR3 contains 16 residues. Germline V gives CDR1 SGHRS, CDR2 YFSETQ. The V and J ends lost 4 bases and 1 base respectively, with 14 bases between them. CDR3 in DNA: TGCGCCAGCAGCCTGCTCAGGCATGTGAACACCGGGGAGCTGTTTTTT. Amino acid sequence: CASSLLRHVNTGELFF.

This clone has a single count. The chain uses TRBV19 and TRBJ1-6; 7 nucleotides line up with TRBD1. Germline lookup yields CDR1 LNHDA and CDR2 SQIVND (reference sequence). CDR3 length equals 16 residues. V lost 6 bases, J lost 3 bases, and 8 bases stayed unmatched. The CDR3 here is CASSTNRGDYNSPLHF. In nucleotides, the CDR3 is TGTGCCAGTAGCACGAACAGGGGCGACTATAATTCACCCCTCCACTTT.